This is a list of T cell receptor beta chains from one sample in a study of blood T cells in healthy people across ages. TCRdb reprocessed the 5' RACE reads with MiXCR, giving one entry per CDR3 protein. The sample contains approximately 810,000 distinct CDR3 sequences, more than 25% of which appear only once. The sample taken for sequencing was blood. These receptors all stem from a woman older than 75 in good health. CDR3s include the opening cysteine and the closing phenylalanine or tryptophan. A D gene is named only where the DNA matches it firmly. Clone size appears in some rows only: once, few, many, or a class for an expanded clone.

j_call	d_call	clone_size	v_call	cdr3_nt	cdr3_aa
TRBJ2-5	TRBD2	many	TRBV6-5	TGTGCCAGCAGTTATGGTCTAGCGGGGGCACAAGAGACCCAGTACTTC	CASSYGLAGAQETQYF
TRBJ2-1	-	few	TRBV11-2	TGTGCCAGCAGCTTAGATGGCAGATACAATGAGCAGTTCTTC	CASSLDGRYNEQFF
TRBJ1-4	-	few	TRBV15	TGTGCCACCAGCTGGGGGTTGGGGGAAAAACTGTTTTTT	CATSWGLGEKLFF
TRBJ2-5	TRBD2	many	TRBV20-1	TGCAGTGCTAGCGATAAGCGGGGGCAAGAGACCCAGTACTTC	CSASDKRGQETQYF
TRBJ1-2	-	-	TRBV19	TGTGCCACCTTCCCGTCGACAGTTCTCTATGGCTACACCTTC	CATFPSTVLYGYTF
TRBJ1-2	-	many	TRBV20-1	TGCAGTGCAAAAAACGGACGGAGGAACTATGGCTACACCTTC	CSAKNGRRNYGYTF
TRBJ1-3	TRBD1	-	TRBV7-9	TGTGCCAGCAGCTCGCCGGCCGAGACAGGGGGCTCTAACTCTGGAAACACCATATATTTT	CASSSPAETGGSNSGNTIYF
TRBJ2-1	-	-	TRBV9	TGTGCCAGCAGCGTAGATCAGGGGACCTACAATGAGCAGTTCTTC	CASSVDQGTYNEQFF
TRBJ2-5	-	few	TRBV5-1	TGCGCCAGCAGAGGGGTTGGGGCCCAAGAGACCCAGTACTTC	CASRGVGAQETQYF
TRBJ2-3	-	-	TRBV12-3/TRBV12-4	TGTGCCAGCAGTTTATCCAAAACAGATATGCAGTATTTT	CASSLSKTDMQYF
TRBJ2-1	-	many	TRBV4-3	TGCGCCAGCAGCCAAGAAACTAGCCGCAATGAGCAGTTCTTC	CASSQETSRNEQFF
TRBJ2-5	-	-	TRBV18	TGTGCCAGCTCACCTCAAACAGGGATGCATGAGCAGTACTTC	CASSPQTGMHEQYF
TRBJ1-4	-	many	TRBV20-1	TGCAGTGCTTTATCCGGGACGGGAAATGAAAAACTGTTTTTT	CSALSGTGNEKLFF
TRBJ2-1	-	-	TRBV24-1	TGTGCCACCAGTGCTCCGGGACTGGAATACAATGAGCAGTTCTTC	CATSAPGLEYNEQFF
TRBJ1-5	TRBD1	few	TRBV2	TGTGCCAGCAGTGAATTAGGTTTCGGACAGGGTCCGGTCCAGCCCCAGCATTTT	CASSELGFGQGPVQPQHF
TRBJ2-5	-	-	TRBV4-3	TGCGCCAGCAGCCAAGTAGCATGGGAGACCCAGTACTTC	CASSQVAWETQYF
TRBJ2-5	TRBD1	-	TRBV20-1	TGCAGTGCTTACTATAGAGACAGGGACGAGACCCAGTACTTC	CSAYYRDRDETQYF
TRBJ1-4	TRBD1	many	TRBV4-3	TGCGCCAGCAGCCAAGAGGTCGGCAGACAGGGCTATGAAAAACTGTTTTTT	CASSQEVGRQGYEKLFF
TRBJ2-7	TRBD1	many	TRBV29-1	TGCAGCGTTGACGGGACAGGGGACGAGCAGTACTTC	CSVDGTGDEQYF
TRBJ2-7	-	few	TRBV5-5	TGTGCCAGCACCTCAGGGCAGACCTACGAGCAGTACTTC	CASTSGQTYEQYF
TRBJ2-3	-	many	TRBV4-3	TGCGCCAGCAGCCAAGGCACTTGGTCAAATACGCAGTATTTT	CASSQGTWSNTQYF
TRBJ2-1	TRBD2	many	TRBV20-1	TGCAGTGCTAGAGATGATGGACGAGCGGGGGGCCAAAACGAGCAGTTCTTC	CSARDDGRAGGQNEQFF
TRBJ2-5	-	-	TRBV6-1	TGTGCCAGCTCACCCACAGTCGAAGGACAGACCCAGTACTTC	CASSPTVEGQTQYF
TRBJ1-4	TRBD1	few	TRBV7-2	TGTGCCAGCAGCTTTAATTCAGGGGGCCTAGGTGAAAAACTGTTTTTT	CASSFNSGGLGEKLFF
TRBJ1-5	TRBD1	few	TRBV6-5	TGTGCCAGCAGCCCCACAGGGGGTACTCAGCCCCAGCATTTT	CASSPTGGTQPQHF
TRBJ2-1	-	-	TRBV4-1	TGCGCCAGCAGCCAAAGAGACAGGTGCAATGAGCAGTTCTTC	CASSQRDRCNEQFF
TRBJ1-1	-	few	TRBV29-1	TGCAGCGTTGAAGATCGGTACAGGGCAAACACTGTAGCTTTCTTT	CSVEDRYRANTVAFF
TRBJ1-3	-	few	TRBV12-3/TRBV12-4	TGTGCCAGCAGCCAGTACTCTGGAAACACCATATATTTT	CASSQYSGNTIYF
TRBJ2-4	-	-	TRBV9	TGTGCCAGCAGCGTAGGGGAAGGGGCCAAAAACATTCAGTACTTC	CASSVGEGAKNIQYF
TRBJ2-7	-	many	TRBV11-2	TGTGCCAGCAGCTTAGGTGACAATGCCGAGCAGTACTTC	CASSLGDNAEQYF
TRBJ2-1	TRBD2	-	TRBV27	TGTGCCAGCAGTTCGTCCACTAGCGGGTCCTACAATGAGCAGTTCTTC	CASSSSTSGSYNEQFF
TRBJ2-7	-	-	TRBV11-2	TGTGCCAGCAGTCTCCGGGCGTTGAGCTCCTACGAGCAGTACTTC	CASSLRALSSYEQYF
TRBJ2-7	TRBD2	-	TRBV6-2/TRBV6-3	TGTGCCAGCAGTTACTCGGGACTAGCAATTAACGAGCAGTACTTC	CASSYSGLAINEQYF
TRBJ1-4	-	-	TRBV11-2	TGTGCCAGCAGCTCCCCAAATCGTTTGGGGTCAGCAACTAATGAAAAACTGTTTTTT	CASSSPNRLGSATNEKLFF
TRBJ2-3	-	-	TRBV7-8	TGTGCCAGCGGGTGGCGGAGGGGGCGCCTAGCAGGGGCAGATACGCAGTATTTT	CASGWRRGRLAGADTQYF
TRBJ1-2	TRBD1	few	TRBV6-5	TGTGCCGGCAGTAAAAAGACAGGGGCTGGCTATGGCTACACCTTC	CAGSKKTGAGYGYTF
TRBJ1-4	-	few	TRBV7-2	TGTGCCAGCAGCTTATTATCCCAGACAGTTCCCGAAAAACTGTTTTTT	CASSLLSQTVPEKLFF
TRBJ2-6	TRBD1	-	TRBV5-1	TGCGCCAGCAGGAAAGGGACAGGGCCCTACTCTGGGGCCAACGTCCTGACTTTC	CASRKGTGPYSGANVLTF
TRBJ2-4	-	many	TRBV20-1	TGCAGTGCCCTCAGGCTAGCCAAAAACATTCAGTACTTC	CSALRLAKNIQYF
TRBJ2-7	-	many	TRBV29-1	TGCAGCGTTGACCCGGGGATTGGATACGAGCAGTACTTC	CSVDPGIGYEQYF
TRBJ2-5	-	-	TRBV3-1	TGTGCCAGCAGCCAATTTACGACATTACACGAGTACTTC	CASSQFTTLHEYF
TRBJ1-6	-	few	TRBV7-2	TGTGCCAGCAGCTTAGCAGGGACATCCTATAATTCACCCCTCCACTTT	CASSLAGTSYNSPLHF
TRBJ1-1	TRBD1	many	TRBV20-1	TGCAGTGCCTACCAGACAGGGAGAAACACTGAAGCTTTCTTT	CSAYQTGRNTEAFF
TRBJ2-3	TRBD2	few	TRBV12-3/TRBV12-4	TGTGCCAGCAGGGGTAGCGGGAGAGCGAGAGATACGCAGTATTTT	CASRGSGRARDTQYF
TRBJ2-4	-	many	TRBV9	TGTGCCAGCAGCGTAGGAATAGAACTAGCCAAAAACATTCAGTACTTC	CASSVGIELAKNIQYF
TRBJ2-5	TRBD1	-	TRBV19	TGTGCCAGTAGTATATCGAGGACAGGGCGATTGGGAGAGACCCAGTACTTC	CASSISRTGRLGETQYF
TRBJ1-1	-	few	TRBV5-5	TGTGCCAGCAGCTTTTATATACAGCGCCCTGGGACTGAAGCTTTCTTT	CASSFYIQRPGTEAFF
TRBJ2-3	-	many	TRBV6-2/TRBV6-3	TGTGCCAGCAGCAACACAGATACGCAGTATTTT	CASSNTDTQYF
TRBJ2-5	-	many	TRBV4-2	TGTGCCAGCAGCCAGCCCGATGCGGGGGCTTGGGAGACCCAGTACTTC	CASSQPDAGAWETQYF
TRBJ1-2	-	many	TRBV6-2/TRBV6-3	TGTGCCAGCAGTTACTCGGACAGCCTTCCTGGCTACACCTTC	CASSYSDSLPGYTF
TRBJ2-7	-	-	TRBV11-2	TGTGCCAGCAGCCGAAACTCTTTTGGCGAGCAGTACTTC	CASSRNSFGEQYF
TRBJ1-2	-	-	TRBV5-6	TGTGCCAGCAGTACCTCGGGGAGCCGCTATGGCTACACCTTC	CASSTSGSRYGYTF
TRBJ2-7	TRBD1	many	TRBV11-2	TGTGCCAGCAGCTTAGATATGGGACAGGGGGCGTTGGGCGAGCAGTACTTC	CASSLDMGQGALGEQYF
TRBJ2-7	-	many	TRBV7-9	TGTGCCAGCAGCACGGACAGCCCCTACGAGCAGTACTTC	CASSTDSPYEQYF
TRBJ1-1	-	-	TRBV11-2	TGTGCCAGCACCCTAACAGGGATGTCTGAAGCTTTCTTT	CASTLTGMSEAFF
TRBJ1-1	-	few	TRBV4-2	TGTGCCAGCAGCCAAGAAGGTCCAGGGACCCTTTACACTGAAGCTTTCTTT	CASSQEGPGTLYTEAFF
TRBJ2-7	-	many	TRBV7-8	TGTGCCAGCAGCCCTAGCCGTTGGTCCCCCGGGGACGAGCAGTACTTC	CASSPSRWSPGDEQYF
TRBJ2-1	-	-	TRBV5-6	TGTGCCAGCAGCTTGGAGGTCCGGCGTAACAATGAGCAGTTCTTC	CASSLEVRRNNEQFF
TRBJ2-3	TRBD2	many	TRBV5-6	TGTGCCAGCAGCCGGCGACTAGCAACCTATAGCACAGATACGCAGTATTTT	CASSRRLATYSTDTQYF